The rows below give T cell receptor beta chains drawn from one sample of a study of blood T cell repertoires in COVID-19. Using immunoSEQ multiplex PCR, the repertoire was profiled, and TCRdb retains in-frame clones only, with some absent. The table has around 270,000 clones, 70% to 90% seen once; the top ten hold around 4.5%. The sample comprised PBMCs or T cells enriched from blood (not recorded which). Receptor source: a woman aged 30 to 39 who had recovered from COVID-19. Each CDR3 is given without its conserved first and last residue. A D gene is named only where the DNA matches it firmly. The size field is filled for only some rows; it gives once, few, many or a size class.

D gene	clone size	V gene	CDR3 length	J gene	CDR3 protein
TRBD1	.	TRBV15	12	TRBJ1-5	ATSSYRGEQPQH
.	.	TRBV29-1	10	TRBJ2-7	SVVSGAYEQY
.	.	TRBV6-1	15	TRBJ2-7	ASSEIKIYKSTYEQY
TRBD1	.	TRBV18	12	TRBJ2-1	ASSTDRVVNEQF
.	few	TRBV5-5	11	TRBJ1-5	ASSLHYGKPQH
.	once	TRBV28	11	TRBJ1-2	ASSLKPGYGYT
.	once	TRBV3-1/TRBV3-2	11	TRBJ1-5	ASSQQGVQPQH
.	.	TRBV27	12	TRBJ2-4	ASSLVATENIQY
TRBD1	once	TRBV18	10	TRBJ1-1	ASSPGQGAAF
.	once	TRBV7-9	14	TRBJ2-7	ASSLKGPDTTYEQY
TRBD2	.	TRBV19	13	TRBJ2-7	ASSTTSGSSYEQY
.	.	TRBV7-9	11	TRBJ1-2	ASSLAGVYGYT
TRBD1	.	TRBV18	13	TRBJ2-2	ASSPLQGATGELF
.	.	TRBV2	11	TRBJ1-5	ASSRQGNQPQH
.	.	TRBV3-1/TRBV3-2	15	TRBJ1-1	ASSQDLLWLMNTEAF
TRBD1	.	TRBV20-1	9	TRBJ1-2	SATGVYGYT
TRBD2	.	TRBV27	14	TRBJ2-1	ASSLFSGGGYNEQF
TRBD1	.	TRBV7-2	13	TRBJ2-5	ASSDRDRGRETQY
.	.	TRBV6-2/TRBV6-3	13	TRBJ1-6	ASSYHGQLNSPLH
.	.	TRBV5-1	11	TRBJ2-7	ASSQTDFYEQY
.	once	TRBV12-3/TRBV12-4	11	TRBJ2-2	ASSLQVTGELF
.	.	TRBV2	11	TRBJ1-1	ASTGQKNTEAF
.	.	TRBV19	13	TRBJ1-2	ASSKGSPRSYGYT
.	.	TRBV19	12	TRBJ2-7	ASSIGKGLYEQY
TRBD1	once	TRBV7-2	13	TRBJ2-7	ASSLNVGQVVEQY
.	.	TRBV27	12	TRBJ2-2	ASGHYANTGELF
TRBD2	.	TRBV10-2	12	TRBJ2-7	ASSTSGRSYEQY
.	.	TRBV19	16	TRBJ1-5	ASSSPGRAVMINQPQH
TRBD1	.	TRBV19	14	TRBJ1-5	ASSKTGQKVNQPQH
TRBD1	.	TRBV25-1	14	TRBJ2-3	ASSLPVDRDADTQY
.	.	TRBV5-6	13	TRBJ2-1	ASSLDRQYHNEQF
.	.	TRBV19	14	TRBJ2-2	ASSITGQGLTGELF
.	.	TRBV7-2	13	TRBJ1-1	ASSLLVSMNTEAF
TRBD1	.	TRBV27	12	TRBJ1-6	ASSYTGGNSPLH
.	.	TRBV19	12	TRBJ2-5	ASSTPQGFETQY
TRBD1	.	TRBV10-3	13	TRBJ2-7	AISEGQGTSYEQY
.	few	TRBV10-3	12	TRBJ1-2	AMAETTGPYGYT
TRBD1	.	TRBV7-9	12	TRBJ1-6	ASSLGGDSSPLH
.	.	TRBV11-2	13	TRBJ1-6	ASSLLWGRRSPLH
TRBD1	.	TRBV24-1	12	TRBJ1-2	ATSEGGGHYGYT
.	.	TRBV5-6	12	TRBJ2-1	ASSQRYSYNEQF
.	.	TRBV6-6	14	TRBJ1-5	ASSRSWELGNQPQH
.	.	TRBV27	13	TRBJ1-3	ASRDGRRTGNTIY
TRBD1	.	TRBV28	14	TRBJ1-5	ASSLSTGGGNQPQH